Sequencing of this T cell receptor beta chain was carried out in a study of control samples from healthy donors and cancer patients. Profiled with immunoSEQ multiplex PCR; TCRdb holds only in-frame clones, not every one. Recorded for this sample: about 190,000 clones. This receptor was obtained from a woman aged 25 to 39 in good health. The sequenced material came from blood.

The DNA for the CDR3 is TGTGCCAGCAGCCCCGCAGAGTCCCCCAGTCAGCCCCAGCATTTT. This sequence encodes CASSPAESPSQPQHF. This chain connects TRBV5-8 to TRBJ1-5; D remains ambiguous. Germline CDR1 SGHTS, CDR2 YDEGEE. Deletions cut 4 bases from V and 6 bases from J, with 17 bases between. The CDR3 extends over 15 amino acids. The variable domain in full, completed from reference TRBV5-8 and TRBJ1-5, reads EAGVTQSPTHLIKTRGQQATLRCSPISGHTSVYWYQQALGLGLQFLLWYDEGEERNRGNFPPRFSGRQFPNYSSELNVNALELEDSALYLCASSPAESPSQPQHFGDGTRLSIL.